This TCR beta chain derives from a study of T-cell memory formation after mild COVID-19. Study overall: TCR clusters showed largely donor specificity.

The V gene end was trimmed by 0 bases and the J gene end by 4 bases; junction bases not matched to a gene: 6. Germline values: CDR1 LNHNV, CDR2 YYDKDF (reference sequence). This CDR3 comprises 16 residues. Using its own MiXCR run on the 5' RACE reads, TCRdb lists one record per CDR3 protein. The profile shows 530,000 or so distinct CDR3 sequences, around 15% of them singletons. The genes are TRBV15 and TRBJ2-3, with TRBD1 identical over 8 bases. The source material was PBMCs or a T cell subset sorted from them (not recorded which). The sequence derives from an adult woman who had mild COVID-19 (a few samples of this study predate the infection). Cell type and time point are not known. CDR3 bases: TGTGCCACCAGCAGAGATCGACAGGGGACGGCAGATACGCAGTATTTT. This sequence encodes CATSRDRQGTADTQYF.